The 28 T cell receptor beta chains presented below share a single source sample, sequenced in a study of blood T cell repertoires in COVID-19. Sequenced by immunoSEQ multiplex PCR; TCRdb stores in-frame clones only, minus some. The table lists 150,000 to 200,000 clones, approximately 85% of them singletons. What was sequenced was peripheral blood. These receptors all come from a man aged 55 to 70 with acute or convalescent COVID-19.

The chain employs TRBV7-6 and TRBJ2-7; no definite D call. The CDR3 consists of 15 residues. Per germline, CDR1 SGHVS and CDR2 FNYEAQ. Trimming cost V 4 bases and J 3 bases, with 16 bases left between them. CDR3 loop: CASSSNTGSYYEQYF. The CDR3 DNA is TGTGCCAGCAGCTCAAACACCGGGTCATACTACGAGCAGTACTTC.

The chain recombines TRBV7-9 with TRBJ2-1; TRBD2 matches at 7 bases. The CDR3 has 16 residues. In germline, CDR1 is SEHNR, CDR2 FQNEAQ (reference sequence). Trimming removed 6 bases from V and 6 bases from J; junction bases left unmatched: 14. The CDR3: CASSKSGDYRINEQFF. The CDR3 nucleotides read TGTGCCAGCAGTAAATCCGGGGACTATCGAATCAATGAGCAGTTCTTC.

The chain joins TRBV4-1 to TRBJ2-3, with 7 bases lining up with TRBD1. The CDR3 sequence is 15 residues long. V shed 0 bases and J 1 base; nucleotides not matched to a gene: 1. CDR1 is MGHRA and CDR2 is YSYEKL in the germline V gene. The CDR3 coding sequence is TGCGCCAGCAGCCAAGACGGACAGGGCACAGATACGCAGTATTTT. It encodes CASSQDGQGTDTQYF.

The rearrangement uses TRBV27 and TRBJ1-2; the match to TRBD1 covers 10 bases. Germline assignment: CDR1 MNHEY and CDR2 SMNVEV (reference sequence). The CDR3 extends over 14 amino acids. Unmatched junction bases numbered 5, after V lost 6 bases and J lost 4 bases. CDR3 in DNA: TGTGCCAGCAGCGACAGGGGGCGCGGCTATGGCTACACCTTC. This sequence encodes CASSDRGRGYGYTF.

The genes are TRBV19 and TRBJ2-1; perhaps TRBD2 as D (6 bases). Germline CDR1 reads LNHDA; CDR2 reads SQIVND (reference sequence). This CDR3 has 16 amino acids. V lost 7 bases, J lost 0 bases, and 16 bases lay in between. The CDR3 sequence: CASTPWAGISYNEQFF. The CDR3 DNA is TGTGCCAGTACCCCTTGGGCGGGGATCTCCTACAATGAGCAGTTCTTC.

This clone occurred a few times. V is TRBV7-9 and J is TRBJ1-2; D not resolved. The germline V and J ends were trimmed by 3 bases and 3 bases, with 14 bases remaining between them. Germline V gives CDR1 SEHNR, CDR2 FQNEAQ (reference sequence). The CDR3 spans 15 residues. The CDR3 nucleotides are TGTGCCAGCAGCTTCATCGGAGAAGGCGACTATGGCTACACCTTC. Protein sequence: CASSFIGEGDYGYTF.

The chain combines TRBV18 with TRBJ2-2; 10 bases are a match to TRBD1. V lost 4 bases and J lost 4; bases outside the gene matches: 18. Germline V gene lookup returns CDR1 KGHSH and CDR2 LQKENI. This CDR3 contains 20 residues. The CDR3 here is CASSLRSMGQGTLGTGELFF. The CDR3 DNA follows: TGTGCCAGCTCACTCCGTTCGATGGGACAGGGGACTCTTGGCACCGGGGAGCTGTTTTTT.

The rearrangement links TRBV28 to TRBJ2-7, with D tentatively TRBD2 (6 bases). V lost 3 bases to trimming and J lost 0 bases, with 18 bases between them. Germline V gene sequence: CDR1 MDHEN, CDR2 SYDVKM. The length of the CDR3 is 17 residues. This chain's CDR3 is CASSLRQLSGSSYEQYF. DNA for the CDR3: TGTGCCAGCAGTTTGCGGCAACTTAGCGGTTCCTCCTACGAGCAGTACTTC.

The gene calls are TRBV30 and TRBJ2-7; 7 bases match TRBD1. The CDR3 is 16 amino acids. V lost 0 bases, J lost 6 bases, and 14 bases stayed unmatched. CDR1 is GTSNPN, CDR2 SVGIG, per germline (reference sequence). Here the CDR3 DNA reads TGTGCCTGGAGTGTAAGAGTTGGTTGGGACAGTCTCGAGCAGTACTTC. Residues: CAWSVRVGWDSLEQYF.

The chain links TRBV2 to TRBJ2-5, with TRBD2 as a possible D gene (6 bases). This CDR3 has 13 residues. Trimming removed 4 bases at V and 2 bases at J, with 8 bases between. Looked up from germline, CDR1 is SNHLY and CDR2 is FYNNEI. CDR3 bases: TGTGCCAGCAGTGCGGACTATCAAGAGACCCAGTACTTC. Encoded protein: CASSADYQETQYF.

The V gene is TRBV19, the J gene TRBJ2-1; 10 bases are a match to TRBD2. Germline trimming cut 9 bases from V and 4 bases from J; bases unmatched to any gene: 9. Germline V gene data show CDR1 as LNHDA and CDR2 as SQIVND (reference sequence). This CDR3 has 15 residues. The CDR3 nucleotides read TGTGCCAGCACGACACTAGCGGGAACATACAATGAGCAGTTCTTC. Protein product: CASTTLAGTYNEQFF. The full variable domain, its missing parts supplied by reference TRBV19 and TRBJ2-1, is DGGITQSPKYLFRKEGQNVTLSCEQNLNHDAMYWYRQDPGQGLRLIYYSQIVNDFQKGDIAEGYSVSREKKESFPLTVTSAQKNPTAFYLCASTTLAGTYNEQFFGPGTRLTVL.

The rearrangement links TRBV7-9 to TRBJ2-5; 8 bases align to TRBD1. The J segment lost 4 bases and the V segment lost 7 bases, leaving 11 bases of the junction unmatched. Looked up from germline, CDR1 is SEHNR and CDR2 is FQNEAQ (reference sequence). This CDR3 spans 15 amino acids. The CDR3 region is CASIPQGAGGETQYF. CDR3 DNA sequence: TGTGCCAGCATCCCCCAGGGGGCAGGGGGAGAGACCCAGTACTTC.

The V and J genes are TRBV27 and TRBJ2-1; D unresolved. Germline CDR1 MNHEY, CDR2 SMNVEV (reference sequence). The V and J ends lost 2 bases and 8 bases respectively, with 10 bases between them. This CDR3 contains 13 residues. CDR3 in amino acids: CASSLRESYEQFF. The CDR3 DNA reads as TGTGCCAGCAGTTTACGAGAGTCCTATGAGCAGTTCTTC.

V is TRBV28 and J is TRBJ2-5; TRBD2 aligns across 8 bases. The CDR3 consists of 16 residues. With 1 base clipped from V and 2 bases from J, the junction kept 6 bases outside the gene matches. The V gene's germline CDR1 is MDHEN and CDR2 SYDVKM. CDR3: CASSLSEGTRQETQYF. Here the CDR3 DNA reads TGTGCCAGCAGTTTATCGGAGGGGACTAGACAAGAGACCCAGTACTTC.

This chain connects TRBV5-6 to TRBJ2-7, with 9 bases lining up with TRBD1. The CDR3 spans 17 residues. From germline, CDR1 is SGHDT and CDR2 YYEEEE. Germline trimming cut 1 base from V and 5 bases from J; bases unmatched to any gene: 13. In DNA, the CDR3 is TGTGCCAGCAGCTTGTCTGTGGGGACAGGGTTAGTCCACGAGCAGTACTTC. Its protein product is CASSLSVGTGLVHEQYF.

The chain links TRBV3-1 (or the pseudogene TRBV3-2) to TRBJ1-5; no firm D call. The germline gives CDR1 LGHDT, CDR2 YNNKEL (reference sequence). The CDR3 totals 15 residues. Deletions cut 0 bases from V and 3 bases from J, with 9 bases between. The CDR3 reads CASSQEAGVNQPQHF. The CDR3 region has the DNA TGTGCCAGCAGCCAAGAAGCAGGTGTCAATCAGCCCCAGCATTTT.

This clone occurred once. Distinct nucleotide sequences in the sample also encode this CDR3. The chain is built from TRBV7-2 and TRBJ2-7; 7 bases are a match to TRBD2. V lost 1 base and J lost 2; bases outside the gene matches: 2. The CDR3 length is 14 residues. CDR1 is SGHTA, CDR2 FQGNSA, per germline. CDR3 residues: CASSLGGGTYEQYF. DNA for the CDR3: TGTGCCAGCAGCTTAGGGGGGGGTACCTACGAGCAGTACTTC. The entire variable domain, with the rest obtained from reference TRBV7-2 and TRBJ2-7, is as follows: GAGVSQSPSNKVTEKGKDVELRCDPISGHTALYWYRQSLGQGLEFLIYFQGNSAPDKSGLPSDRFSAERTGGSVSTLTIQRTQQEDSAVYLCASSLGGGTYEQYFGPGTRLTVT.

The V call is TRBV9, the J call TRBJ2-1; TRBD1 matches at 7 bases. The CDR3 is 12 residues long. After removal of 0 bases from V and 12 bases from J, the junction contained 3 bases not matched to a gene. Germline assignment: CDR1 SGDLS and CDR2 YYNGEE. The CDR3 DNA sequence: TGTGCCAGCAGCGTAGTAGGGGGCGCGCAGTTCTTC. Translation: CASSVVGGAQFF.

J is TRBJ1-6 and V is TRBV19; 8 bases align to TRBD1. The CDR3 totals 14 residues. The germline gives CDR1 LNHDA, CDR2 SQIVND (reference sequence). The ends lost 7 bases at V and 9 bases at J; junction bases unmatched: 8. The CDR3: CASKFGGQASPLHF. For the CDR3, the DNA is TGTGCCAGTAAATTTGGGGGACAGGCTTCACCCCTCCACTTT.

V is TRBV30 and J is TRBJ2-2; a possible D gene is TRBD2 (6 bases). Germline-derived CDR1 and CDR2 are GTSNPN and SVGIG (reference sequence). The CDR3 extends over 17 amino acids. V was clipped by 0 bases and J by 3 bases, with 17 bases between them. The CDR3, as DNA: TGTGCCTGGAGTGTAACGAGGACCGGGAGATACACCGGGGAGCTGTTTTTT. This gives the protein CAWSVTRTGRYTGELFF.

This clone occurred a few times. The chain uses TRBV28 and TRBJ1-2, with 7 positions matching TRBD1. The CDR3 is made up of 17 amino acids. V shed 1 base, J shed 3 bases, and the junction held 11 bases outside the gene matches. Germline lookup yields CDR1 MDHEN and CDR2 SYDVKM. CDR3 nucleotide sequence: TGTGCCAGCAGTTTATATAGGACAGGCGAGAGGGACTATGGCTACACCTTC. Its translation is CASSLYRTGERDYGYTF.

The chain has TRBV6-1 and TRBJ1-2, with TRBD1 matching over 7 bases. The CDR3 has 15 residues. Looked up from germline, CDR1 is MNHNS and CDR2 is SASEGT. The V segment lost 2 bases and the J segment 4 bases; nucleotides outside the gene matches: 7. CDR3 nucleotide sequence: TGTGCCAGCAGTGAAAGTACAGGGGATAGCTATGGCTACACCTTC. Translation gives CASSESTGDSYGYTF.

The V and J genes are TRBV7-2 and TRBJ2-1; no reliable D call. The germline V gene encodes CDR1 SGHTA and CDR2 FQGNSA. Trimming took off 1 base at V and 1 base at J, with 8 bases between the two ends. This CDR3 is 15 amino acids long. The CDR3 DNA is TGTGCCAGCAGCTTAGGCCTATGGTCCTACAATGAGCAGTTCTTC. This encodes CASSLGLWSYNEQFF.

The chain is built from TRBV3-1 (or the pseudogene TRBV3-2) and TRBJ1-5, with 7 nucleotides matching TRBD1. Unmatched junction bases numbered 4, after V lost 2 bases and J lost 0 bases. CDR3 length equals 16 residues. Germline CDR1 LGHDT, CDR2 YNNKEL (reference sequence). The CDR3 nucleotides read TGTGCCAGCAGCCAAAAACAGGGGCCTAGCAATCAGCCCCAGCATTTT. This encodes CASSQKQGPSNQPQHF.

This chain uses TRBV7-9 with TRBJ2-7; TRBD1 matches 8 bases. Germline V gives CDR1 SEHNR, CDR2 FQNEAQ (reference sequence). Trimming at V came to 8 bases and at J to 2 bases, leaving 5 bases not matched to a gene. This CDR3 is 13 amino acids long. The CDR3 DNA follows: TGTGCCAGCGGCAACAGGGGGGCCTACGAGCAGTACTTC. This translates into CASGNRGAYEQYF.

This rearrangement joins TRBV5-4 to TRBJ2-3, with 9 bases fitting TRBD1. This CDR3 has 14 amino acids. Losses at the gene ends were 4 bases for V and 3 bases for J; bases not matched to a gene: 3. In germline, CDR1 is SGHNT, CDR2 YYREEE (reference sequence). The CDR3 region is CASSPQGATDTQYF. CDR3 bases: TGTGCCAGCAGCCCACAGGGGGCGACAGATACGCAGTATTTT.

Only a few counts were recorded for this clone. The CDR3: CAYRRGYNQPQHF. For the CDR3, the DNA is TGTGCCTACAGGAGGGGCTACAATCAGCCCCAGCATTTT. The chain combines TRBV2 with TRBJ1-5; perhaps TRBD1 as D (5 bases). The CDR3 is 13 amino acids. V lost 11 bases to trimming and J lost 3 bases, with 14 bases between them. Germline-derived CDR1 and CDR2 are SNHLY and FYNNEI.

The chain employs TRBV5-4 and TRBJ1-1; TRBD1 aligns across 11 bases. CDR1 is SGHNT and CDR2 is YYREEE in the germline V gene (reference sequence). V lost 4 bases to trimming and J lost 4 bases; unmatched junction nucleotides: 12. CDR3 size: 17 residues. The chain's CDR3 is CASSQRTGGLTGTEAFF. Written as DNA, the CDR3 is TGTGCCAGCAGCCAGCGGACAGGGGGCTTGACGGGCACTGAAGCTTTCTTT.